A selection of T cell receptor beta chains follows, all from one sample in a study of cytomegalovirus exposure and HLA in healthy donors. Generated by immunoSEQ multiplex PCR, the TCRdb table keeps only in-frame clones and is missing some. Found here are more than 150,000 clones, about 80% of them singletons; the top ten hold 2.5% to 3%. The material sequenced was PBMCs. All receptors come from a woman aged 18-29 years in good health and CMV-seropositive. Each CDR3 is given with its conserved first and last residue. D genes are given only for firm matches. Only part of the rows carry a size: once, few, many, or a class if the clone is expanded.

DNA: TGTGCCAGCAGTGACCGGTTCAATCAGCCCCAGCATTTT; CDR3: CASSDRFNQPQHF; size: -; J: TRBJ1-5; D: -; V: TRBV6-1
DNA: TGTGCCAGCAACAGAGATTTGAATGAAAAACTGTTTTTT; CDR3: CASNRDLNEKLFF; size: -; J: TRBJ1-4; D: -; V: TRBV6-6
DNA: TGTGCCAGCAGCTTGGGCGGCCAAAATCAGCCCCAGCATTTT; CDR3: CASSLGGQNQPQHF; size: once; J: TRBJ1-5; D: -; V: TRBV5-8
DNA: TGTGCCAGCAGTTTAATCCCCGGGGGCGAGCAGTACTTC; CDR3: CASSLIPGGEQYF; size: -; J: TRBJ2-7; D: -; V: TRBV27
DNA: TGCGCCAGCAGCCAAGATCAAGGACAGTCCTACGAGCAGTACTTC; CDR3: CASSQDQGQSYEQYF; size: -; J: TRBJ2-7; D: -; V: TRBV4-3
DNA: TGTGCCACCAGCAGAGATCGAGGGTCCTACAATGAGCAGTTCTTC; CDR3: CATSRDRGSYNEQFF; size: -; J: TRBJ2-1; D: -; V: TRBV15
DNA: TGTGCCAGCAGCGGGAGCAATCAGCCCCAGCATTTT; CDR3: CASSGSNQPQHF; size: -; J: TRBJ1-5; D: -; V: TRBV2
DNA: TGTGCCAGCAGCTTGGGGGGGCCGGCCGGCTACACCTTC; CDR3: CASSLGGPAGYTF; size: -; J: TRBJ1-2; D: -; V: TRBV5-4
DNA: TGTGCCAGCAGTGAGGTTTGGGTTGGGCAGGGGGTCTACGAGCAGTACTTC; CDR3: CASSEVWVGQGVYEQYF; size: -; J: TRBJ2-7; D: TRBD1; V: TRBV6-1
DNA: TGTGCCAGCAGCTTTACAGGGGGCGAGCAGTACTTC; CDR3: CASSFTGGEQYF; size: -; J: TRBJ2-7; D: TRBD1; V: TRBV5-8
DNA: TGTGCCAGCAGCCCAAATAGTAGGGACAGGGGGGCCGGGTACGAGCAGTACTTC; CDR3: CASSPNSRDRGAGYEQYF; size: few; J: TRBJ2-7; D: TRBD1; V: TRBV11-2
DNA: TGTGCCAGCAGCTTATACACGGGGGGCAATGAGCAGTTCTTC; CDR3: CASSLYTGGNEQFF; size: -; J: TRBJ2-1; D: TRBD2; V: TRBV7-9
DNA: TGTGCCAGCACGCTGGGGACACGAGGAGGCGAGCAGTTCTTC; CDR3: CASTLGTRGGEQFF; size: -; J: TRBJ2-1; D: -; V: TRBV6-5
DNA: TGTGCCAGCAGCCCGTCCGGGACAGCGAACACTGAAGCTTTCTTT; CDR3: CASSPSGTANTEAFF; size: few; J: TRBJ1-1; D: TRBD1; V: TRBV5-6
DNA: TGTGCCACAGGAACTAGCGGGGGAAACAATGAGCAGTTCTTC; CDR3: CATGTSGGNNEQFF; size: -; J: TRBJ2-1; D: TRBD2; V: TRBV19
DNA: TGTGCCAGCCGAAAGGGGACTAGCGGGGGAGATGAGCAGTTCTTC; CDR3: CASRKGTSGGDEQFF; size: -; J: TRBJ2-1; D: TRBD2; V: TRBV6-4
DNA: TGTGCCAGCAGCCAACAGTTGAACACTGAAGCTTTCTTT; CDR3: CASSQQLNTEAFF; size: -; J: TRBJ1-1; D: -; V: TRBV14